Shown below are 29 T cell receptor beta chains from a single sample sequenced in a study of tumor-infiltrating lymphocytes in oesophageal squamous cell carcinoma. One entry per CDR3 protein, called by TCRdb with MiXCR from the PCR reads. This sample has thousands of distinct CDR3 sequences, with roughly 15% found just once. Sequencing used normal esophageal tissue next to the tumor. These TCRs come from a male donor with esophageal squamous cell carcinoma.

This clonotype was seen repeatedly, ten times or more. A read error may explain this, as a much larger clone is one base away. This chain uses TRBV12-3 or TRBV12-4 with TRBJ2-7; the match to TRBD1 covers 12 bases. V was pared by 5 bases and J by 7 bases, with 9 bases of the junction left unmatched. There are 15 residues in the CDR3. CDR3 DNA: TGTGCCAGCAGTACGGGACAGGGGGCGGTGGGTGAGCAGTACTTC. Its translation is CASSTGQGAVGEQYF.

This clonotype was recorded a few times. The chain's CDR3 is CASTHLLGNTEAFF. Written as DNA, the CDR3 is TGTGCCAGCACACACCTGTTGGGGAACACTGAAGCTTTCTTT. The chain joins TRBV9 to TRBJ1-1; no clear D. The CDR3 loop spans 14 amino acids. Germline V gene data show CDR1 as SGDLS and CDR2 as YYNGEE. V shed 6 bases and J shed 1 base, with 13 bases lying between them.

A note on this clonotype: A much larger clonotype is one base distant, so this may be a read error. The CDR3 loop is CATMRQGRTYEQFF. DNA of the CDR3: TGTGCCACCATGAGACAGGGGCGGACCTACGAGCAGTTCTTC. The chain links TRBV28 to TRBJ2-3, with 8 positions matching TRBD1. The end of the DNA fits TRBJ2-1 better, so the J call may be wrong. This CDR3 region has 14 residues. Germline lookup yields CDR1 MDHEN and CDR2 SYDVKM.

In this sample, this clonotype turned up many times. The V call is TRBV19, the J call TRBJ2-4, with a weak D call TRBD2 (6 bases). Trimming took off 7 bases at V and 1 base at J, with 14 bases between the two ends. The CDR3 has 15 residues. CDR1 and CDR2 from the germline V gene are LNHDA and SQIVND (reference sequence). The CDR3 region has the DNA TGTGCCAGTACCCGCGGAGGGGAGGCCAAAAACATTCAGTACTTC. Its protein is CASTRGGEAKNIQYF. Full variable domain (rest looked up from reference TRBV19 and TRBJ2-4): DGGITQSPKYLFRKEGQNVTLSCEQNLNHDAMYWYRQDPGQGLRLIYYSQIVNDFQKGDIAEGYSVSREKKESFPLTVTSAQKNPTAFYLCASTRGGEAKNIQYFGAGTRLSVL.

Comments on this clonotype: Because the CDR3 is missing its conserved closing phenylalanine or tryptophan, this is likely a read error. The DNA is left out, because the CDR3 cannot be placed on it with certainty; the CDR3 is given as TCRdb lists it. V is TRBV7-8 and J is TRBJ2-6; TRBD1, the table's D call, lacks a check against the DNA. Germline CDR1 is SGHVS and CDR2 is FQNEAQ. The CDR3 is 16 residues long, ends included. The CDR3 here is CASSSRGDPYEQYFGN.

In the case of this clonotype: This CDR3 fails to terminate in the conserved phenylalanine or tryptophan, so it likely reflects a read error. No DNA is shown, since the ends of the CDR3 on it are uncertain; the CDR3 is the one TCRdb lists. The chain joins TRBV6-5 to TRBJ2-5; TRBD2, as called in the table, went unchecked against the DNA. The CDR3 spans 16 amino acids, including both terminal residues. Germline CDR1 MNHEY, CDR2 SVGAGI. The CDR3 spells CASSYGLAKETQYFGP.

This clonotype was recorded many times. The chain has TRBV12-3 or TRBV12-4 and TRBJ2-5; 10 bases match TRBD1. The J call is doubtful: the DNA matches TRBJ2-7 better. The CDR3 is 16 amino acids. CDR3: CASSSRTGTGEREQYF. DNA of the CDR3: TGTGCCAGCAGTTCCCGGACCGGGACAGGGGAACGCGAGCAGTACTTC.

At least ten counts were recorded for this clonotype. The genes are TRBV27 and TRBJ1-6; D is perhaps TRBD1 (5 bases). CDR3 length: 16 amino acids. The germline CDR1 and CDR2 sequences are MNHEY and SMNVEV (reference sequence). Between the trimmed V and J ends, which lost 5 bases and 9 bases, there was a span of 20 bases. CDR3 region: CASSPPRLREGSPLHF. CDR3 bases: TGTGCCAGCAGTCCACCTAGACTCAGGGAGGGTTCACCCCTCCACTTT.

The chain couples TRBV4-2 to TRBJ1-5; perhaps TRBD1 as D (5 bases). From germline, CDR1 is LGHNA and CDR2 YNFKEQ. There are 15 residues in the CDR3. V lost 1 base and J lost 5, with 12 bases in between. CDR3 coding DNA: TGTGCCAGCAGCCAAGCTCAGGACATTGATCAGCCCCAGCATTTT. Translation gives CASSQAQDIDQPQHF.

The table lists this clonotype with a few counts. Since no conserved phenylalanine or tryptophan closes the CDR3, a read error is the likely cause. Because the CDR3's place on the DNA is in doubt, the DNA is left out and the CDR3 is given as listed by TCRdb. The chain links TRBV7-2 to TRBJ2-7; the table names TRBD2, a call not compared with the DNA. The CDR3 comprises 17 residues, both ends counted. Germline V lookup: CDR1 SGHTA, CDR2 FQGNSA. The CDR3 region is CASSLAPGASGGYTFGS.

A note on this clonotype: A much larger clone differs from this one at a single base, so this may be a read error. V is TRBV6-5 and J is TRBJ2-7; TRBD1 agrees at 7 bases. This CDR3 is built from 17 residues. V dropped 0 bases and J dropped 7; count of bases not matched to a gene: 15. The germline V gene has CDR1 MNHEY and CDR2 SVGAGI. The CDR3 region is CASSYSLGGRPYNEQYF. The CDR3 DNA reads TGTGCCAGCAGTTACTCGTTAGGGGGCCGACCCTACAATGAGCAGTACTTC.

The CDR3 spells CASSSARGFGNQPQHF. For the CDR3, the DNA is TGTGCCAGCAGCTCCGCAAGGGGTTTTGGCAATCAGCCCCAGCATTTT. This chain uses TRBV5-6 with TRBJ1-5; D is possibly TRBD1 (5 bases). V was shortened by 3 bases and J by 2 bases, with 15 bases between the two germline ends. Germline CDR1 SGHDT, CDR2 YYEEEE. The CDR3 loop spans 16 amino acids.

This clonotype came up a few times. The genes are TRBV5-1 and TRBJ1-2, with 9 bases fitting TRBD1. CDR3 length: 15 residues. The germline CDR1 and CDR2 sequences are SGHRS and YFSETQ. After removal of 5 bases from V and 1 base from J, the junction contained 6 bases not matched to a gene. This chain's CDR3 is CASSFDRGNNYGYTF. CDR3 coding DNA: TGCGCCAGCAGTTTCGACAGGGGGAATAACTATGGCTACACCTTC.

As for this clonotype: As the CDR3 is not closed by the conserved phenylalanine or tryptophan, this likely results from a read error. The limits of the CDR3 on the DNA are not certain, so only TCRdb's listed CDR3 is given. CDR3 protein: CASSPWTGGYGYTFGS. The J gene is TRBJ2-7, the V gene TRBV12-3 or TRBV12-4; no DNA check was done on the table's D call, TRBD1. The CDR3 is made up of 16 amino acids, end residues included.

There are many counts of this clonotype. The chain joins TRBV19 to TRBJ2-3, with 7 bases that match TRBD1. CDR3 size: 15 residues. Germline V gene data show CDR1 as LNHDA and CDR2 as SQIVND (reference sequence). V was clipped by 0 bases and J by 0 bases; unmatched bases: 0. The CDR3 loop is CASSIEGQSTDTQYF. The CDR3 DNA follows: TGTGCCAGTAGTATAGAGGGACAGAGCACAGATACGCAGTATTTT.

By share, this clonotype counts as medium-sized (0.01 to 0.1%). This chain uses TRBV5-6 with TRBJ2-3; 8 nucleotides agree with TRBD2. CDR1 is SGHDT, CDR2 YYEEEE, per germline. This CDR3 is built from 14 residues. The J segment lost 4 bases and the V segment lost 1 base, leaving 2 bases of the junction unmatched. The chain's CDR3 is CASSLRGGPDTQYF. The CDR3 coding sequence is TGTGCCAGCAGCTTGCGGGGGGGCCCAGATACGCAGTATTTT. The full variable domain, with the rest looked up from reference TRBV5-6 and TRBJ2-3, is DAGVTQSPTHLIKTRGQQVTLRCSPKSGHDTVSWYQQALGQGPQFIFQYYEEEERQRGNFPDRFSGHQFPNYSSELNVNALLLGDSALYLCASSLRGGPDTQYFGPGTRLTVL.

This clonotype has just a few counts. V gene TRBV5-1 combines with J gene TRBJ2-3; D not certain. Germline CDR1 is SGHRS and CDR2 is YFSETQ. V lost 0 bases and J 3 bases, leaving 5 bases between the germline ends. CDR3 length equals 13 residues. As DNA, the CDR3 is TGCGCCAGCAGCTTGGGACAAACAGATACGCAGTATTTT. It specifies CASSLGQTDTQYF.

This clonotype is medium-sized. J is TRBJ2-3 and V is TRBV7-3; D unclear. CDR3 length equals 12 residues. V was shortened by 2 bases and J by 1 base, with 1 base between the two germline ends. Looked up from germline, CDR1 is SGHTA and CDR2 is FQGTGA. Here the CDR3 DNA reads TGTGCCAGCAGCTTAGGCACAGATACGCAGTATTTT. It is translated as CASSLGTDTQYF.

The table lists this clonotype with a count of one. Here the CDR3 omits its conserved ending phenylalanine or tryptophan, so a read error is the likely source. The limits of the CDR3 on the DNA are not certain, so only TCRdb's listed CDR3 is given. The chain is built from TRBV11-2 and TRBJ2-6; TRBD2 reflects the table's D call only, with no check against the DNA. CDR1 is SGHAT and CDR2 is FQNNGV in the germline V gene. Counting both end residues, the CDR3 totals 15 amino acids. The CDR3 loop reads CASSGGLVNEQFFGA.

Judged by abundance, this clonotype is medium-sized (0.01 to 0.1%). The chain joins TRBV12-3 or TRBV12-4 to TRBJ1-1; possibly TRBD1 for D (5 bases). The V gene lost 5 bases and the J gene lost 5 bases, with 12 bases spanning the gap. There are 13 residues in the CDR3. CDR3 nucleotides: TGTGCCAGCAGTATCAGGGAGAGGACTGAAGCTTTCTTT. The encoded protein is CASSIRERTEAFF.

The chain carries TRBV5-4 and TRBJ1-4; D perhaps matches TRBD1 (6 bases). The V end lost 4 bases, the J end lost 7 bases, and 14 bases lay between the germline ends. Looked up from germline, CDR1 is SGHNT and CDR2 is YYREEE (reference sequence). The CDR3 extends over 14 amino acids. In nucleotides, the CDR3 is TGTGCCAGCAGCGAACAGGGTCTAGGTGAAAAACTGTTTTTT. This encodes CASSEQGLGEKLFF.

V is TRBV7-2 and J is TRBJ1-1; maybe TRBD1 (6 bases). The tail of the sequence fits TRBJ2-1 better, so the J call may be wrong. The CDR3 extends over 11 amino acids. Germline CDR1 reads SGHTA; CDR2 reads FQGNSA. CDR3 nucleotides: TGTGCCAGCCAGGAACAGGGCCAGCAGTTCTTC. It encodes CASQEQGQQFF.

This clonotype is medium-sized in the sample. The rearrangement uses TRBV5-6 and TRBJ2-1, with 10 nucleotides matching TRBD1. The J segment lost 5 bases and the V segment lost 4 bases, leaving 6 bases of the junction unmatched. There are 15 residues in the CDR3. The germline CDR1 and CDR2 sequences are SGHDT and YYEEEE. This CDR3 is CASSPTGTGDNEQFF. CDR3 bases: TGTGCCAGCAGCCCGACCGGGACAGGGGACAATGAGCAGTTCTTC.

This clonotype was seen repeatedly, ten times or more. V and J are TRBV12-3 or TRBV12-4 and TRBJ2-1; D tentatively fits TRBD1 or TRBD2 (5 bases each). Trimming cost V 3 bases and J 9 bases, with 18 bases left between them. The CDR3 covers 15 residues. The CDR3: CASSLSRGHAVEQFF. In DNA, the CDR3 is TGTGCCAGCAGTTTGAGTCGGGGCCACGCCGTTGAGCAGTTCTTC.

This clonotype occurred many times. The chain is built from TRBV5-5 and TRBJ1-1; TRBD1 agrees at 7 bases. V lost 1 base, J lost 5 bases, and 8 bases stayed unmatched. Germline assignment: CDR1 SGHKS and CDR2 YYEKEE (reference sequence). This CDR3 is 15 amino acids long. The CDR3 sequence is CASSLSGGGHTEAFF. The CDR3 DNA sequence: TGTGCCAGCAGCTTGTCAGGGGGGGGGCATACTGAAGCTTTCTTT.

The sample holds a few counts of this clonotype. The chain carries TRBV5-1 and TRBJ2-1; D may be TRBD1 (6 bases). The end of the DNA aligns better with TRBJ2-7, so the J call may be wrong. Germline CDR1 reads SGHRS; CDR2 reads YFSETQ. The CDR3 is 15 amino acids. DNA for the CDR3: TGCGCCAGCAGCCAGCTTGGGGACAACTCCTACGAGCAGTACTTC. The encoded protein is CASSQLGDNSYEQYF.

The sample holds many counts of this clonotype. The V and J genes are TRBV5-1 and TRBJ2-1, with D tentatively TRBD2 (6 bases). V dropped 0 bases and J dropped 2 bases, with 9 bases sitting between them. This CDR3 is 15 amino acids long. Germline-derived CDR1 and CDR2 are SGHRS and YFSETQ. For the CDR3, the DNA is TGCGCCAGCAGCTTGGCCGGGGGTACCTACAATGAGCAGTTCTTC. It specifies CASSLAGGTYNEQFF.

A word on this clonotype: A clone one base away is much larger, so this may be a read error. For the CDR3, the DNA is TGTGCCAGCAGTCCAGAGGGCGGAAACACCGGGGAGCTGTATTTT. This sequence encodes CASSPEGGNTGELYF. The genes are TRBV5-3 and TRBJ2-3; maybe TRBD2 (5 bases). TRBV5-3 is an ORF; its function is uncertain. The CDR3 totals 15 residues. Deletions cut 8 bases from V and 14 bases from J, with 30 bases between.

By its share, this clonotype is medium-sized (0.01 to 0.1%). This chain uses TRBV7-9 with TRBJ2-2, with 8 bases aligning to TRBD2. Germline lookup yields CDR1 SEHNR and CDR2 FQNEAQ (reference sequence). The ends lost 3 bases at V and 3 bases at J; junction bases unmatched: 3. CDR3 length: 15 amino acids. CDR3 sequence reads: CASSFGTSDTGELFF. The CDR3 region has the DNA TGTGCCAGCAGCTTTGGGACTAGTGACACCGGGGAGCTGTTTTTT.